This passage covers 22 T cell receptor beta chains from one sample sequenced in a study of Ad26.COV2.S vaccination and SARS-CoV-2 variants. Indicated treatment: approximately 18 received Ad26.COV2.S at low or high dose, single or two shots; about five received placebo; per-sample allocation not given. Samples were taken on day 63 after the first vaccine or placebo injection. TCRdb keeps only in-frame clones here, not all; method: immunoSEQ multiplex PCR. The repertoire holds about 350,000 clones, with about 88% as singletons. The specimen comprised peripheral blood, sampled in a trial of Ad26.COV2.S vaccine versus placebo. The receptors here all came from a person between 18 and 59 years old who received the Ad26.COV2.S COVID-19 vaccine or a placebo.

This clone has only one observation. This sequence joins TRBV6-5 and TRBJ1-1; 7 nucleotides agree with TRBD1. V was clipped by 0 bases and J by 8 bases; unmatched bases: 9. Looked up from germline, CDR1 is MNHEY and CDR2 is SVGAGI. The CDR3 is 15 residues long. In nucleotides, the CDR3 is TGTGCCAGCAGTTACTCGGCAGGGGGAAGGTTGGAAGCTTTCTTT. Encoded protein: CASSYSAGGRLEAFF.

The chain couples TRBV3-1 (or the pseudogene TRBV3-2) to TRBJ2-3, with 13 bases matching TRBD2. The V gene end was trimmed by 4 bases and the J gene end by 4 bases; junction bases not matched to a gene: 11. Germline lookup yields CDR1 LGHDT and CDR2 YNNKEL (reference sequence). The CDR3 spans 18 residues. The CDR3 nucleotides read TGTGCCAGCAGCCTACTAGCGGGGGGGCCGCGGGGTGCAGATACGCAGTATTTT. It yields the protein CASSLLAGGPRGADTQYF.

The chain joins TRBV7-9 to TRBJ2-6; 9 bases align to TRBD1. J was trimmed by 0 bases and V by 5 bases; bases with no gene match: 8. The CDR3 length is 18 residues. CDR1 and CDR2 (germline): SEHNR, FQNEAQ (reference sequence). The CDR3 nucleotides read TGTGCCAGCAGCGCGCCCGGGACAGGGTTCTCTGGGGCCAACGTCCTGACTTTC. The encoded protein is CASSAPGTGFSGANVLTF.

J is TRBJ1-2 and V is TRBV28; 11 bases map to TRBD1. J lost 8 bases, V lost 7 bases, and 9 bases had no gene match. The CDR3 loop spans 14 amino acids. Germline V gene sequence: CDR1 MDHEN, CDR2 SYDVKM. The CDR3 loop reads CASNRDRGISGYTF. The CDR3 DNA is TGTGCCAGCAACAGGGACAGGGGGATTAGCGGCTACACCTTC.

This chain links TRBV18 with TRBJ2-7, with 8 bases lining up with TRBD2. The junction had 4 bases not matched to a gene; V was cut back by 3 bases and J by 3 bases. The CDR3 has 14 residues. Looked up from germline, CDR1 is KGHSH and CDR2 is LQKENI. CDR3 sequence reads: CASSPGGDRYEQYF. In nucleotides, the CDR3 is TGTGCCAGCTCACCCGGGGGGGACCGCTACGAGCAGTACTTC.

V usage is TRBV7-2 and J usage is TRBJ2-2, with TRBD2 matching over 7 bases. Germline CDR1 reads SGHTA; CDR2 reads FQGNSA. The CDR3 length is 15 residues. V lost 3 bases to trimming and J lost 4 bases; unmatched junction nucleotides: 5. The CDR3 protein is CASSFTGGGTGELFF. The CDR3, as DNA: TGTGCCAGCAGCTTTACGGGGGGAGGCACCGGGGAGCTGTTTTTT.

The sample holds a few counts of this clone. The V and J genes are TRBV4-2 and TRBJ1-6; D perhaps matches TRBD1 (6 bases). There are 14 residues in the CDR3. The germline V gene encodes CDR1 LGHNA and CDR2 YNFKEQ. V lost 0 bases, J lost 7 bases, and 7 bases lay in between. The CDR3 region is CASSQETGNSPLHF. CDR3 coding DNA: TGTGCCAGCAGCCAAGAAACAGGGAATTCACCCCTCCACTTT.

The chain combines TRBV28 with TRBJ2-1; D perhaps matches TRBD2 (6 bases). The V gene lost 8 bases and the J gene lost 13 bases, with 18 bases spanning the gap. The CDR3 is 12 residues long. Germline V gives CDR1 MDHEN, CDR2 SYDVKM. CDR3 in amino acids: CASHGARTNQFF. CDR3 coding DNA: TGTGCCAGCCATGGGGCCCGGACTAACCAGTTCTTC.

The gene calls are TRBV7-9 and TRBJ2-2; D may match TRBD1 or TRBD2 (5 bases each). The CDR3 totals 16 residues. V was clipped by 6 bases and J by 4 bases, with 18 bases between them. Germline V gives CDR1 SEHNR, CDR2 FQNEAQ (reference sequence). The CDR3 region is CASSLTGGVGTGELFF. The CDR3 coding sequence is TGTGCCAGCAGTTTAACTGGGGGTGTAGGCACCGGGGAGCTGTTTTTT.

The CDR3 loop reads CASSLVVFNEQFF. CDR3 coding DNA: TGCGCCAGCAGCTTGGTCGTTTTCAATGAGCAGTTCTTC. The genes are TRBV5-1 and TRBJ2-1; no firm D call. The CDR3 has 13 residues. Germline CDR1 reads SGHRS; CDR2 reads YFSETQ. Trimming took off 0 bases at V and 6 bases at J, with 7 bases between the two ends.

The rearrangement links TRBV7-2 to TRBJ1-4; D possibly corresponds to TRBD1 (6 bases). The germline CDR1 and CDR2 sequences are SGHTA and FQGNSA. The CDR3 spans 15 residues. The V end was cut by 5 bases, the J end by 7 bases, with 17 bases between. Here the CDR3 reads CASSAHTGLREKLFF. The CDR3 DNA reads as TGTGCCAGCAGCGCCCACACAGGGCTCCGTGAAAAACTGTTTTTT.

CDR3 nucleotides: TGTGCCAGCAGCAAAGGTAAACCCGGGACAGGGACTCCTAACTATGGCTACACCTTC. Residues: CASSKGKPGTGTPNYGYTF. The chain employs TRBV21-1 and TRBJ1-2; the table assigns TRBD1, which was not confirmed against the DNA. TRBV21-1 constitutes a pseudogene. This CDR3 has 19 amino acids.

V gene TRBV10-2 combines with J gene TRBJ2-7; D gene unclear. The germline gives CDR1 WSHSY, CDR2 SAAADI. The CDR3 has 15 amino acids. The ends were cut back, 0 bases at V and 1 base at J, with 10 bases in the middle. CDR3 region: CASSESGEWSYEQYF. Written as DNA, the CDR3 is TGCGCCAGCAGTGAGTCGGGCGAGTGGTCCTACGAGCAGTACTTC.

The genes are TRBV7-9 and TRBJ2-7, with D tentatively TRBD2 (5 bases). Germline V gives CDR1 SEHNR, CDR2 FQNEAQ (reference sequence). This CDR3 has 14 amino acids. Trimming cost V 0 bases and J 2 bases, with 8 bases left between them. The CDR3 protein is CASSLAREPYEQYF. In DNA, the CDR3 is TGTGCCAGCAGCTTAGCACGGGAACCCTACGAGCAGTACTTC.

V gene TRBV5-1 combines with J gene TRBJ2-2, with D perhaps assigned TRBD1 or TRBD2 (6 bases each). The V and J ends lost 7 bases and 3 bases respectively, with 19 bases between them. CDR1 SGHRS and CDR2 YFSETQ come from the germline V gene. The CDR3 is 16 amino acids. CDR3 sequence reads: CASSSRMGGDTGELFF. The CDR3 region has the DNA TGCGCCAGCTCTTCACGCATGGGGGGCGACACCGGGGAGCTGTTTTTT.

The chain couples TRBV5-1 to TRBJ2-1, with TRBD2 as a possible D gene (5 bases). V shed 3 bases and J shed 1 base, with 29 bases lying between them. The CDR3 is 21 amino acids. CDR1 SGHRS and CDR2 YFSETQ come from the germline V gene. In DNA form, the CDR3 reads TGCGCCAGCAGCTCGGCGCTCGGTGGGAGACGGAATTCGGGGTCCTACAATGAGCAGTTCTTC. Amino acid sequence: CASSSALGGRRNSGSYNEQFF. Filled out from reference TRBV5-1 and TRBJ2-1, the complete variable domain reads KAGVTQTPRYLIKTRGQQVTLSCSPISGHRSVSWYQQTPGQGLQFLFEYFSETQRNKGNFPGRFSGRQFSNSRSEMNVSTLELGDSALYLCASSSALGGRRNSGSYNEQFFGPGTRLTVL.

The chain employs TRBV28 and TRBJ2-2, with 9 positions matching TRBD2. Germline values: CDR1 MDHEN, CDR2 SYDVKM. The CDR3 is 15 amino acids. J was trimmed by 5 bases and V by 6 bases; bases with no gene match: 7. CDR3 DNA: TGTGCCAGCAGCTATAGCGGGAGAGAGACCGGGGAGCTGTTTTTT. Its protein product is CASSYSGRETGELFF.

The chain combines TRBV7-9 with TRBJ1-5; no definite D call. The CDR3 extends over 14 amino acids. Germline CDR1 is SEHNR and CDR2 is FQNEAQ (reference sequence). Trimming removed 3 bases from V and 0 bases from J, with 6 bases in between. DNA for the CDR3: TGTGCCAGCAGCTTCGGGAATAGCAATCAGCCCCAGCATTTT. Translating it yields CASSFGNSNQPQHF.

The rearrangement joins TRBV4-3 to TRBJ2-1; 7 bases map to TRBD2. The germline V gene encodes CDR1 LGHNA and CDR2 YSLEER. The CDR3 runs to 15 residues. V dropped 1 base and J dropped 6; count of bases not matched to a gene: 6. CDR3 region: CASSQGIQRGNEQFF. In DNA form, the CDR3 reads TGCGCCAGCAGCCAAGGAATACAGCGGGGCAATGAGCAGTTCTTC.

This clone occurred once. This chain joins TRBV7-2 and TRBJ2-2; 7 bases line up with TRBD1. Losses at the gene ends were 1 base for V and 13 bases for J; bases not matched to a gene: 3. CDR3 length: 12 residues. Per the germline V gene, CDR1 is SGHTA and CDR2 is FQGNSA. The CDR3 nucleotides are TGTGCCAGCAGCTTAGAGACAGGGCGGCTGTTTTTT. Translation gives CASSLETGRLFF.

This clone was detected once. The V gene is TRBV15, the J gene TRBJ1-4; 7 bases agree with TRBD1. With 3 bases clipped from V and 7 bases from J, the junction kept 8 bases outside the gene matches. Germline V gene data show CDR1 as LNHNV and CDR2 as YYDKDF (reference sequence). The CDR3 covers 15 residues. The CDR3 region has the DNA TGTGCCACCAGCAGGGCACAGGGGTTGGTTGAAAAACTGTTTTTT. This encodes CATSRAQGLVEKLFF.

This chain connects TRBV27 to TRBJ2-7, with D maybe TRBD1 (6 bases). V was clipped by 6 bases and J by 3 bases, with 12 bases between them. The CDR3 sequence is 13 residues long. CDR1 and CDR2 (germline): MNHEY, SMNVEV (reference sequence). In DNA, the CDR3 is TGTGCCAGCAGCCTCCAAGGGGGCTACGAGCAGTACTTC. Amino acids: CASSLQGGYEQYF.